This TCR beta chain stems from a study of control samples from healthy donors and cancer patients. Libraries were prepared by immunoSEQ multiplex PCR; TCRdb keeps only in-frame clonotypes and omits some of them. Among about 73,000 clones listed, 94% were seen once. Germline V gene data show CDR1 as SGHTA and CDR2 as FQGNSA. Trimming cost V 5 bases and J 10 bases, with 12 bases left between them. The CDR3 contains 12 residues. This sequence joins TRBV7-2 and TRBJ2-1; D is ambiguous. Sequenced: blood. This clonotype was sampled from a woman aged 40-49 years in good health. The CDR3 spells CASSPNRVEQFF. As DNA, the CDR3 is TGTGCCAGCAGCCCCAACCGAGTAGAGCAGTTCTTC.